These T cell receptor beta chains were read from a single sample in a study of T cell repertoires in cytomegalovirus infection. Using its own MiXCR run on the reads, TCRdb lists one record per CDR3 protein. This table has about 920,000 distinct CDR3 sequences, 30% to 40% appearing once. These receptors have no known antigen. Specimen: cultured CD8+ T cells from PBMCs, collected from culture after CMV antigen stimulation. The receptors come from a human donor in good health (CMV status not recorded). Some clones in this sample may be carry-over from other donors' samples. Both conserved end residues are part of each CDR3. D genes are given only for firm matches. Clone size is not always given. Where it is, it says once, few, many or a class for expanded clones.

>TRBV7-9|TRBJ1-2|-|once
TGTGCCAGCAGCTTCCGGGACAACCCTAACTATGGCTACACCTTC
CASSFRDNPNYGYTF
>TRBV4-2|TRBJ2-5|-|-
TGTGCCAGCAGCCCCGGGACTGGCAGAGAACAAGAGACCCAGTACTTC
CASSPGTGREQETQYF
>TRBV7-8|TRBJ2-3|TRBD2|many
TGTGCCAGCAGCCGAGGTAGCGGGGGGGCCCCAGATACGCAGTATTTT
CASSRGSGGAPDTQYF
>TRBV12-3/TRBV12-4|TRBJ1-1|-|many
TGTGCCAGCAGTTTAGATAACAGGAGGTGGACTGAAGCTTTCTTT
CASSLDNRRWTEAFF
>TRBV28|TRBJ1-6|TRBD1|many
TGTGCCAGCAGTTTTAGACAGGGGGCATATTCACCCCTCCACTTT
CASSFRQGAYSPLHF
>TRBV5-6|TRBJ1-1|-|-
TGTGCCAGCATCCAACGGGACCTGAACACTGAAGCTTTCTTT
CASIQRDLNTEAFF
>TRBV20-1|TRBJ2-1|-|few
TGCCACTTGGGTAGACGCTACAATGAGCAGTTCTTC
CHLGRRYNEQFF
>TRBV6-5|TRBJ2-3|TRBD1|few
TGTGCCAGCAAGGACAGGGGATCCGCAGATACGCAGTATTTT
CASKDRGSADTQYF
>TRBV2|TRBJ1-2|-|few
TGTGCCAGCACTGGGACCAACTATGGCTACACCTTC
CASTGTNYGYTF
>TRBV6-2/TRBV6-3|TRBJ2-3|TRBD1|-
TGTGCCAGCAGTCAAGGGACAGGGGCCTTCACCGATACGCAGTATTTT
CASSQGTGAFTDTQYF
>TRBV3-1|TRBJ2-7|-|-
TGTGCCAGCAGCCAAGAACACCATCCCGACGAGCAGTACTTC
CASSQEHHPDEQYF
>TRBV7-8|TRBJ1-5|TRBD1|few
TGTGCCAGCAGCTCAGGGACAGGGAGGGCCACGAGCAATCAGCCCCAGCATTTT
CASSSGTGRATSNQPQHF
>TRBV6-2/TRBV6-3|TRBJ1-1|TRBD1|-
TGTACCAGCAGTTACTTCGACAGGGACACTGAAGCTTTCTTT
CTSSYFDRDTEAFF
>TRBV14|TRBJ1-1|-|few
TGTGCCAGCAGCCAATTCCAGATGAACACTGAAGCTTTCTTT
CASSQFQMNTEAFF
>TRBV12-3/TRBV12-4|TRBJ1-2|-|-
TGTGCCAGCAGCCGACCAGACAGGCTGGGTTATGGCTACACCTTC
CASSRPDRLGYGYTF
>TRBV19|TRBJ1-3|-|-
TGTGCCAGTAGTATCCAGGCTGGAAACACCATATATTTT
CASSIQAGNTIYF
>TRBV6-6|TRBJ1-4|-|-
TGTGCCAGCAGTTATTCTTCCCCCCAAGAACTGTTTTTT
CASSYSSPQELFF
>TRBV5-6|TRBJ1-3|TRBD1|-
TGTGCCAGCAGCCCATATCCGGACAGGGGGCCTGGAAACACCATATATTTT
CASSPYPDRGPGNTIYF
>TRBV3-1|TRBJ1-3|-|-
TGTGCCAGCAGCCCAGGGGAGGGGGCTGGAAACACCATATATTTT
CASSPGEGAGNTIYF
>TRBV7-4|TRBJ1-1|-|once
TGTGCCAGCAGCCCGTCGGGCGCTAGCAGGGACACTGAAGCTTTCTTT
CASSPSGASRDTEAFF
>TRBV4-1|TRBJ1-1|-|few
TGCGCCAGCAGCCAAGGATACATGGGGGCCACTGAAGCTTTCTTT
CASSQGYMGATEAFF
>TRBV6-5|TRBJ1-3|TRBD1|-
TGTGCCAGCAGTCCTGGACAGGGCTCTGGAAACACCATATATTTT
CASSPGQGSGNTIYF
>TRBV7-9|TRBJ2-5|-|-
TGTGCCAGCAGCTTTGGCAGCTCAAGGGGAGAGACCCAGTACTTC
CASSFGSSRGETQYF
>TRBV6-1|TRBJ2-5|-|many
TGTGCCAGCAGTGGGGGCACCGTCGGGACCCAGTACTTC
CASSGGTVGTQYF
>TRBV12-3/TRBV12-4|TRBJ1-1|-|-
TGTGCCAGCAGCCGCGGGTGGGGGAACACTGAAGCTTTCTTT
CASSRGWGNTEAFF